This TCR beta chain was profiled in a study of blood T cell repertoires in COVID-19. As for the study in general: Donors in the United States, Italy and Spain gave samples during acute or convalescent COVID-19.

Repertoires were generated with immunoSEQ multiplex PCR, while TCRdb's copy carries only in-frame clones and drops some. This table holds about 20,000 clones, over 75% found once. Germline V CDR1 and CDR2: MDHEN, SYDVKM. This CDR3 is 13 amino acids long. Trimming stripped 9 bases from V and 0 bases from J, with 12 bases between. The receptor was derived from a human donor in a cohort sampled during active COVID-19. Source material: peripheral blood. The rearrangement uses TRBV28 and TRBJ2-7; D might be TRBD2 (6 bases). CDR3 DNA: TGTGCCAGTCAGGGACTGCCCTCCTACGAGCAGTACTTC. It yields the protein CASQGLPSYEQYF. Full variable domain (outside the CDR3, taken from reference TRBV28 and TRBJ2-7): DVKVTQSSRYLVKRTGEKVFLECVQDMDHENMFWYRQDPGLGLRLIYFSYDVKMKEKGDIPEGYSVSREKKERFSLILESASTNQTSMYLCASQGLPSYEQYFGPGTRLTVT.